This T cell receptor (beta chain) was obtained from a study of naive and memory T cell subsets. Study-wide results and caveats: The RNA method is potentially sensitive to activation and differentiation changes.

The library had UMIs added by 3' ligation of an oligonucleotide to TCR cDNA. Whole blood, roughly 2.5 ml, came from adult healthy volunteers. Cells were not sorted; total RNA input targeted roughly 1 to 1000 ng. This clonotype was detected ten times or more. The antigen is undetermined. The SP2 primer and nested alpha and beta constant region primers amplified ligated cDNA in four rounds. One entry per CDR3 protein results from TCRdb running MiXCR on the 5' RACE reads. The table includes tens of thousands of distinct CDR3 sequences, approximately 8% detected once. The CDR3 runs to 14 residues. CDR1 PRHDT and CDR2 FYEKMQ come from the germline V gene (reference sequence). Trimming took off 2 bases at V and 4 bases at J, with 11 bases between the two ends.

The clonotype originates from a female donor in good health. This sequence joins TRBV13 and TRBJ1-1, with D tentatively TRBD1 (5 bases). CDR3 coding DNA: TGTGCCAGCAGCTTACGAGGAGGGGCCACTGAAGCTTTCTTT. Translated, it gives CASSLRGGATEAFF. The whole variable domain, filled in from reference TRBV13 and TRBJ1-1, reads AAGVIQSPRHLIKEKRETATLKCYPIPRHDTVYWYQQGPGQDPQFLISFYEKMQSDKGSIPDRFSAQQFSDYHSELNMSSLELGDSALYFCASSLRGGATEAFFGQGTRLTVV.